A single sample gave rise to the 3 T cell receptor beta chains below, sequenced in a study of neurological immune-mediated disorders. One entry per CDR3 protein results from TCRdb running MiXCR on the 5' RACE reads. The table shows around 28,000 distinct CDR3 sequences, with more than 6.5% occurring only once. The sequenced sample was PBMCs. The receptors here all came from a woman aged 45-65 years in good health.

This clonotype was counted ten times or more. The CDR3 sequence is CSARDSRGTPFANEKLFF. CDR3 in DNA: TGCAGTGCTAGAGATAGCAGGGGTACTCCCTTCGCTAATGAAAAACTGTTTTTT. The V and J genes are TRBV20-1 and TRBJ1-4; TRBD1 might be the D (6 bases). This CDR3 comprises 18 residues. Looked up from germline, CDR1 is DFQATT and CDR2 is SNEGSKA (reference sequence). Deletions cut 0 bases from V and 3 bases from J, with 20 bases between.

This clonotype was observed at least ten times. V usage is TRBV28 and J usage is TRBJ2-7; 8 positions agree with TRBD1. CDR1 is MDHEN, CDR2 SYDVKM, per germline. The V and J ends lost 4 bases and 0 bases, in that order; junction bases with no gene match: 8. The CDR3 has 16 residues. CDR3 sequence (DNA): TGTGCCAGCAGTTCGACAGGGGCCCCAAGCTCCTACGAGCAGTACTTC. This gives the protein CASSSTGAPSSYEQYF.

This clonotype has a count of ten or more. The rearrangement uses TRBV20-1 and TRBJ2-7; 8 nucleotides align to TRBD2. Germline loops: CDR1 DFQATT, CDR2 SNEGSKA (reference sequence). V lost 1 base and J lost 2; bases outside the gene matches: 10. This CDR3 contains 16 residues. The CDR3 bases are TGCAGTGCTAGAGCCCGAGCGGGAGCGGCGCCCTACGAGCAGTACTTC. It encodes CSARARAGAAPYEQYF.